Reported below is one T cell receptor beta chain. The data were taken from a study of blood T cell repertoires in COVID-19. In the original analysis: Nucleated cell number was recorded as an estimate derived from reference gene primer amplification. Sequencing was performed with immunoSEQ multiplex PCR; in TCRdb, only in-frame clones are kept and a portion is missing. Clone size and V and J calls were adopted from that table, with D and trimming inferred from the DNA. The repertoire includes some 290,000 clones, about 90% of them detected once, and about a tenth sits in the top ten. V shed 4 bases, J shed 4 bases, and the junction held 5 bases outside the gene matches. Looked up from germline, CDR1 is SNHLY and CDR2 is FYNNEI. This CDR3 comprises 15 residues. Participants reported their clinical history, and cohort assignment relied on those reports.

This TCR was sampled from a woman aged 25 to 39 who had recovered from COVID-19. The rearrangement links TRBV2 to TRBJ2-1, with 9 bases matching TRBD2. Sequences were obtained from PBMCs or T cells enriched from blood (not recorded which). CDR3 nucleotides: TGTGCCAGCAGTGGACCAGCGGGAGGATACAATGAGCAGTTCTTC. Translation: CASSGPAGGYNEQFF.